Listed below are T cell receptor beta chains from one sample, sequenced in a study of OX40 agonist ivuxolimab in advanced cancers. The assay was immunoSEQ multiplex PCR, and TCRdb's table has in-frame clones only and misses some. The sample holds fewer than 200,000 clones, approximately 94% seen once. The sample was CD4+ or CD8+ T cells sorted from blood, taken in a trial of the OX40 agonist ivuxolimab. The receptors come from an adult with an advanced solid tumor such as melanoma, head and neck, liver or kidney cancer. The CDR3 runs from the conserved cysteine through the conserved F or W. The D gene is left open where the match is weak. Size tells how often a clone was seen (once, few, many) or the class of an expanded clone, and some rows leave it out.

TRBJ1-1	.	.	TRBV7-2	CASSLAPAVNTEAFF	TGTGCCAGCAGCTTAGCGCCCGCAGTTAACACTGAAGCTTTCTTT
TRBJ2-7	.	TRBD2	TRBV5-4	CASSPGTSLSYEQYF	TGTGCCAGCAGCCCCGGGACTAGTCTTTCCTACGAGCAGTACTTC
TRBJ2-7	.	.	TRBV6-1	CASSDPGTGFYEQYF	TGTGCCAGCAGTGACCCCGGAACAGGGTTTTACGAGCAGTACTTC
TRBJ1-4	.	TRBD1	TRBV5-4	CASSSNRGLNEKLFF	TGTGCCAGCAGCTCGAACAGGGGATTAAATGAAAAACTGTTTTTT
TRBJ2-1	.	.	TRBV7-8	CASSLVPVRGRGSNEQFF	TGTGCCAGCAGCTTAGTCCCCGTGCGGGGCCGCGGCTCCAATGAGCAGTTCTTC
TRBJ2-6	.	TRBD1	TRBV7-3	CASSSQGGLRANVLTF	TGTGCCAGCTCTTCACAGGGGGGCTTGAGGGCCAACGTCCTGACTTTC
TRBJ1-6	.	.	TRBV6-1	CASKGFGGSPLHF	TGTGCCAGCAAGGGGTTCGGCGGTTCACCCCTCCACTTT
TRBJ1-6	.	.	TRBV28	CASSLGPIHSPLHF	TGTGCCAGCAGTTTAGGGCCCATACATTCACCCCTCCACTTT
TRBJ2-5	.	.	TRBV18	CASSPNAQETQYF	TGTGCCAGCTCACCCAACGCCCAAGAGACCCAGTACTTC
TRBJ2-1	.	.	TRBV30	CAWSFSSRQFF	TGTGCCTGGAGCTTTAGCAGTCGGCAGTTCTTC
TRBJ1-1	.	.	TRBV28	CASSPSRGRTEAFF	TGTGCCAGCAGTCCCAGTAGGGGCCGCACTGAAGCTTTCTTT
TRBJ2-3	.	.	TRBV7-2	CASSFLRYKDTQYF	TGTGCCAGCAGCTTTTTGAGGTACAAGGATACGCAGTATTTT
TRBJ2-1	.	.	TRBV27	CASSHRPNHEQFF	TGTGCCAGCAGTCACCGGCCGAACCATGAGCAGTTCTTC
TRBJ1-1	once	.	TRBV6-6	CASMVTSGREAFF	TGTGCCAGCATGGTAACGTCTGGCCGGGAAGCTTTCTTT
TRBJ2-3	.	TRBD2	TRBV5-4	CASSLTSGTSTDTQYF	TGTGCCAGCAGCTTGACTAGCGGAACAAGCACAGATACGCAGTATTTT
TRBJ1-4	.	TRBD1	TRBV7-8	CASSLGTGQGGAKLFF	TGTGCCAGCAGCTTAGGGACGGGACAGGGGGGTGCAAAACTGTTTTTT
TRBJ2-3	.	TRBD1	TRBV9	CASSVGGRGPIDTQYF	TGTGCCAGCAGCGTAGGGGGAAGGGGGCCCATAGATACGCAGTATTTT
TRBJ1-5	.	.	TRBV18	CASSLRQALLDQPQHF	TGTGCCAGCTCACTCCGCCAGGCACTTTTGGATCAGCCCCAGCATTTT
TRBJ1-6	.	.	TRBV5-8	CASSQGMALNSPLHF	TGTGCCAGCAGTCAGGGCATGGCCCTCAATTCACCCCTCCACTTT
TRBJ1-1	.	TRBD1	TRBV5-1	CASSFRDRGLPTFF	TGCGCCAGCAGCTTCCGGGACAGGGGGCTTCCGACTTTCTTT
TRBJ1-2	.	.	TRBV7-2	CASSLRAGYGYTF	TGTGCCAGCAGCTTGAGGGCGGGCTATGGCTACACCTTC
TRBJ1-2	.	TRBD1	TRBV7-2	CASSLIGTGGYGYTF	TGTGCCAGCAGTTTAATAGGGACAGGGGGGTATGGCTACACCTTC
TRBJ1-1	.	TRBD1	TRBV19	CASSIDWERQGGTTEAFF	TGTGCCAGTAGTATAGATTGGGAGAGACAGGGGGGGACCACTGAAGCTTTCTTT
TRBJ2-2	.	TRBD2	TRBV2	CASKLAGGPSTTGELFF	TGTGCCAGCAAATTAGCGGGAGGGCCATCGACCACCGGGGAGCTGTTTTTT
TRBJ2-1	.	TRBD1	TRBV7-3	CASSLNSLTGGGGNEQFF	TGTGCCAGCAGCCTGAACTCCCTGACAGGGGGAGGTGGCAATGAGCAGTTCTTC
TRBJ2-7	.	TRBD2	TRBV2	CAGRLAGDYEQYF	TGTGCCGGCCGACTAGCGGGGGACTACGAGCAGTACTTC
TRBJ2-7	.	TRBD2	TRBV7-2	CASSPRGGNYEQYF	TGTGCCAGCAGCCCGCGGGGGGGGAACTACGAGCAGTACTTC
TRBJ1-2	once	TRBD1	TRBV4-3	CASSQDLGQVYGYTF	TGCGCCAGCAGCCAAGACCTTGGACAGGTCTATGGCTACACCTTC
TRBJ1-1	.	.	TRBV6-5	CASSFGPNTEAFF	TGTGCCAGCAGTTTCGGGCCGAACACTGAAGCTTTCTTT
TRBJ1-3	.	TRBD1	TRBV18	CASSPRQGGDTIYF	TGTGCCAGCTCACCAAGACAGGGTGGGGACACCATATATTTT
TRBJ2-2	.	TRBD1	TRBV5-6	CASRWTGNTGELFF	TGTGCCAGCAGATGGACAGGGAACACCGGGGAGCTGTTTTTT
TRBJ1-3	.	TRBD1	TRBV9	CASSVRQGADTIYF	TGTGCCAGCAGCGTACGACAGGGGGCAGACACCATATATTTT
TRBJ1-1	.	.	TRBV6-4	CASSPDRSSTEAFF	TGTGCCAGCAGTCCCGACAGGTCGAGCACTGAAGCTTTCTTT
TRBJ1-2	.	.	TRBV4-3	CASSQENRPNYGYTF	TGCGCCAGCAGCCAAGAGAACAGGCCTAACTATGGCTACACCTTC
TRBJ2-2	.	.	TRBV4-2	CASSLSPTSITGELFF	TGTGCCAGCAGCCTCTCCCCGACTAGTATCACCGGGGAGCTGTTTTTT
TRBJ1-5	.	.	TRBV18	CASSPPGGGNQPQHF	TGTGCCAGCTCACCACCGGGGGGCGGCAATCAGCCCCAGCATTTT
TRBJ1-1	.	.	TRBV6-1	CASSPNGGEAFF	TGTGCCAGCAGTCCCAACGGAGGGGAAGCTTTCTTT
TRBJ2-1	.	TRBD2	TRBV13	CASSFGGGASYNEQFF	TGTGCCAGCAGCTTCGGCGGGGGGGCCTCCTACAATGAGCAGTTCTTC
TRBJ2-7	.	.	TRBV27	CASSPRLGAGEQYF	TGTGCCAGCAGTCCACGGTTAGGGGCGGGGGAGCAGTACTTC
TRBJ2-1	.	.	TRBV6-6	CASKKSNEQFF	TGTGCCAGCAAGAAATCGAATGAGCAGTTCTTC
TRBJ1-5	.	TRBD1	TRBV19	CASSIQRRQGQGFSNQPQHF	TGTGCCAGTAGTATTCAAAGGAGACAGGGGCAGGGGTTTAGCAATCAGCCCCAGCATTTT
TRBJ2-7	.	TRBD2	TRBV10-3	CAISGAGGINSEQYF	TGTGCCATCAGTGGGGCGGGAGGAATAAACTCCGAGCAGTACTTC
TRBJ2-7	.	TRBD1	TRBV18	CASSSGRDRAYEQYF	TGTGCCAGCTCATCGGGGCGGGACAGGGCTTACGAGCAGTACTTC